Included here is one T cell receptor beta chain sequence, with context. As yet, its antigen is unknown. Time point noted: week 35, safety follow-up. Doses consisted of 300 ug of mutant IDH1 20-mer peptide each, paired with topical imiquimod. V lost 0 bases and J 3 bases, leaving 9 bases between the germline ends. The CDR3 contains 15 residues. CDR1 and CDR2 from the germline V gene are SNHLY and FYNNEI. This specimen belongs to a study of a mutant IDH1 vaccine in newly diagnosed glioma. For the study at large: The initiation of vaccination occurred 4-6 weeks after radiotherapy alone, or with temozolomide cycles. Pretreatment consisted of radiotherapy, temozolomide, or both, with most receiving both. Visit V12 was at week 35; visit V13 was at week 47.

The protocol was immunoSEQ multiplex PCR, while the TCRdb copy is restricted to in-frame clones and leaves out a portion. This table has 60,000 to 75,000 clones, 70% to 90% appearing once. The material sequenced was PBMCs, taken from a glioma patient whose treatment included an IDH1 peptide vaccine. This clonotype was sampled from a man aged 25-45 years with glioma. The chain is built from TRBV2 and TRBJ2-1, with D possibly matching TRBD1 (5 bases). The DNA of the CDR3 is TGTGCCAGCAGTGAAGCCAGGACAATCTACAATGAGCAGTTCTTC. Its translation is CASSEARTIYNEQFF.